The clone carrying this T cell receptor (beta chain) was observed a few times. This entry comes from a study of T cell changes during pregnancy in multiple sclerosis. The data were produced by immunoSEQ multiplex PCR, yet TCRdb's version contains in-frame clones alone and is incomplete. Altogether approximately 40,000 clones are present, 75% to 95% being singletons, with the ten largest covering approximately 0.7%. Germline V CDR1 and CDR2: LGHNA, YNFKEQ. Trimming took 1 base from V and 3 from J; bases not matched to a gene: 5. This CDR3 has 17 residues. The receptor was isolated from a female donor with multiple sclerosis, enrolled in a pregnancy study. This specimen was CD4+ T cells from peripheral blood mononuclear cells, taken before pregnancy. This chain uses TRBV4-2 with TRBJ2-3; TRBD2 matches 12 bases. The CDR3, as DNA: TGTGCCAGCAGCCAAGGATTGACTAGCGGGAGTACAGATACGCAGTATTTT. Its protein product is CASSQGLTSGSTDTQYF.